This T cell receptor beta chain is drawn from a study of regulatory dendritic cells for organ transplantation. Broader study findings: Regulatory dendritic cells appeared to expand memory CD8+ clones less than mature ones.

As regards this clone: Its target is not known.

CD4+ or CD8+ T cells were sorted as naive CD45RA+ or memory CD45RO+. Sequenced by immunoSEQ multiplex PCR; TCRdb stores in-frame clones only, minus some. The table has about 28,000 clones, 82% seen once. This CDR3 spans 14 amino acids. V lost 4 bases to trimming and J lost 6 bases, with 14 bases between them. CDR1 and CDR2 (germline): SGHTS, YDEGEE. The V call is TRBV5-8, the J call TRBJ2-1; possibly TRBD1 for D (5 bases). Sequenced sample: naive CD8+ T cells from blood. Noted subset: CD45RA+ naive T cells. The clonotype comes from a human donor in good health. The CDR3 sequence is CASSLWGMGNEQFF. CDR3 sequence (DNA): TGTGCCAGCAGCCTTTGGGGCATGGGCAATGAGCAGTTCTTC.